This is a list of T cell receptor beta chains from one sample in a study of shared clonotypes between healthy human individuals. Assay used: immunoSEQ multiplex PCR; TCRdb lists only in-frame clones, some missing. The sample lists around 1.5 million clones, under 99% seen once, with approximately 0.44% in the top ten. Sequenced sample: naive CD4+ T cells sorted from blood. Receptor source: a man aged 25 to 40 in good health. Both conserved end residues are part of each CDR3. The D gene is left open where the match is weak. Expanded clones are given a class, and other clones once, few, many or no size at all.

.	once	TRBV28	TRBJ1-4	TGTGCCAGCGGGCTTCTCGGGCTCGATAGGGAAAAACTGTTTTTT	CASGLLGLDREKLFF
.	.	TRBV10-3	TRBJ1-2	TGTGCCATCAGTGACTCGACCTATGGCTACACCTTC	CAISDSTYGYTF
TRBD1	.	TRBV7-8	TRBJ2-7	TGTGCCAGCAGCACACGGACAGGGGGCTTCTCCTACGAGCAGTACTTC	CASSTRTGGFSYEQYF
TRBD2	.	TRBV7-2	TRBJ2-7	TGTGCCAGCAGCTACCCTAGCGGGGGGAGCTCCTACGAGCAGTACTTC	CASSYPSGGSSYEQYF
.	.	TRBV6-5	TRBJ2-7	TGTGCCAGCAGTTACGGGGAGGTTGTCGCCTACGAGCAGTACTTC	CASSYGEVVAYEQYF
TRBD1	.	TRBV9	TRBJ2-7	TGTGCCAGCAGCGCAGGGGGCACGACCTACGAGCAGTACTTC	CASSAGGTTYEQYF
TRBD1	.	TRBV19	TRBJ1-5	TGTGCCAGTAGTTCCGGGGACAGAGCCTGGCCCCAGCATTTT	CASSSGDRAWPQHF
.	.	TRBV6-1	TRBJ1-5	TGTGCCAGCAGTGAGGGTCCCCATAGCAATCAGCCCCAGCATTTT	CASSEGPHSNQPQHF
.	.	TRBV7-2	TRBJ2-3	TGTGCCAGCAGCTTACCAGGGGTACCAGATACGCAGTATTTT	CASSLPGVPDTQYF
TRBD1	.	TRBV5-1	TRBJ1-1	TGCGCCAGCAGCTTCTTACAGGGGCCCGTAAACACTGAAGCTTTCTTT	CASSFLQGPVNTEAFF
TRBD2	.	TRBV9	TRBJ2-3	TGTGCCAGCAGCGGGGGACTAGCGGGTACCACAGATACGCAGTATTTT	CASSGGLAGTTDTQYF
.	once	TRBV15	TRBJ2-1	TGTGCCACCAGCAGAAAGAGCGGCCCCTCCTACAATGAGCAGTTCTTC	CATSRKSGPSYNEQFF
.	.	TRBV28	TRBJ1-3	TGTGCCAGCAGTTACAGAAGCTCTGGAAACACCATATATTTT	CASSYRSSGNTIYF
.	.	TRBV2	TRBJ1-1	TGTGCCAGCAGGACCCAGTTGAACACTGAAGCTTTCTTT	CASRTQLNTEAFF
.	.	TRBV11-3	TRBJ2-1	TGTGCCAGCAGCTTTAGGGCCCACAATGAGCAGTTCTTC	CASSFRAHNEQFF
.	.	TRBV5-4	TRBJ2-1	TGTGCCAGCAGCATAACGGAGCGGCGGCAGTTCTTC	CASSITERRQFF
.	.	TRBV21-1	TRBJ2-7	TGTGCCAGCAGCAAAGAACTAGCGGGAGGCCCATACGAGCAGTACTTC	CASSKELAGGPYEQYF
TRBD1	once	TRBV5-6	TRBJ1-5	TGTGCCAGCAGTAGAATGCCGGGACAGGGGCCCGATAGCAATCAGCCCCAGCATTTT	CASSRMPGQGPDSNQPQHF
TRBD1	.	TRBV5-4	TRBJ2-2	TGTGCCAGCAGCCCTACAGGGGGAGGTACCGGGGAGCTGTTTTTT	CASSPTGGGTGELFF
.	once	TRBV6-5	TRBJ2-2	TGTGCCAGCAGCTCCCTCCTGAACACCGGGGAGCTGTTTTTT	CASSSLLNTGELFF
.	.	TRBV18	TRBJ2-1	TGTGCCAGCTCACCAATGGGGCAACCTTACAATGAGCAGTTCTTC	CASSPMGQPYNEQFF
.	.	TRBV10-1	TRBJ2-2	TGCGCCAGCAGTGAGTCGGGAGACACCGGGGAGCTGTTTTTT	CASSESGDTGELFF
.	.	TRBV28	TRBJ2-1	TGTGCCAGCAGCCCCGGAGGGGGCGAAGTCTATGAGCAGTTCTTC	CASSPGGGEVYEQFF
TRBD1	.	TRBV29-1	TRBJ2-1	TGCAGCGTCCGGGACAGCCTCAATGAGCAGTTCTTC	CSVRDSLNEQFF
.	.	TRBV10-3	TRBJ2-2	TGTGCCATCAGTGGGGCACGGACTGGGGCCGGGGAGCTGTTTTTT	CAISGARTGAGELFF
TRBD2	.	TRBV6-5	TRBJ2-5	TGTGCCAGCAGTTACTTTGGGAGGGCCAAAGAGACCCAGTACTTC	CASSYFGRAKETQYF
.	.	TRBV6-5	TRBJ1-2	TGTGCCAGCAGTTATTCCGTCCAGGGTGGGTACTATGGCTACACCTTC	CASSYSVQGGYYGYTF
TRBD2	.	TRBV5-4	TRBJ2-4	TGTGCCAGCAGCTCCGGGACTAGCGGGAAACTAGCCAAAAACATTCAGTACTTC	CASSSGTSGKLAKNIQYF
TRBD1	.	TRBV7-8	TRBJ1-2	TGTGCCAGCAGCCCGGACAGGGGGTTTGGCTACACCTTC	CASSPDRGFGYTF
TRBD1	.	TRBV11-2	TRBJ2-7	TGTGCCAGCAGCCAGAGGACAGGGGGCGACGAGCAGTACTTC	CASSQRTGGDEQYF
.	.	TRBV7-2	TRBJ2-5	TGTGCCAGCAGCTTAGCGTCCGGGGGCTGGGAGACCCAGTACTTC	CASSLASGGWETQYF
.	.	TRBV7-9	TRBJ2-1	TGTGCCAGCAGCACCCTGGTCGTACAAACGAACGCTTTCAATGAGCAGTTCTTC	CASSTLVVQTNAFNEQFF
.	.	TRBV7-9	TRBJ2-6	TGTGCCAGCAGCGTACAATCTGGGGCCAACGTCCTGACTTTC	CASSVQSGANVLTF
.	.	TRBV2	TRBJ2-7	TGTGCCAGCAGTGGAGTCAGGGGAACCTACGAGCAGTACTTC	CASSGVRGTYEQYF
.	.	TRBV18	TRBJ2-3	TGTGCCAGCTCACCACCGACTGGGGCTGGAGATACGCAGTATTTT	CASSPPTGAGDTQYF
.	.	TRBV28	TRBJ2-7	TGTGCCAGCAGTCCTGACTCGTACTACGAGCAGTACTTC	CASSPDSYYEQYF
.	.	TRBV5-1	TRBJ2-5	TGCGCCAGCAGCTTGGCCGTCGAGACCCAGTACTTC	CASSLAVETQYF
.	once	TRBV18	TRBJ2-7	TGTGCCAGCTCACCTAGGCGGGGATCAGACGAGCAGTACTTC	CASSPRRGSDEQYF
.	.	TRBV25-1	TRBJ2-5	TGTGCCAGCAGTGAAGTACCGGGCTATAGTTGGGAAGAGACCCAGTACTTC	CASSEVPGYSWEETQYF
TRBD1	once	TRBV28	TRBJ1-2	TGTGCCAGCAGTCCGGGACAGGGGTTTTATGGCTACACCTTC	CASSPGQGFYGYTF
TRBD2	once	TRBV12-5	TRBJ2-1	TGTGCTAGTGGTTTGGAAGGACTAGCGGGATACAATGAGCAGTTCTTC	CASGLEGLAGYNEQFF
.	.	TRBV5-1	TRBJ1-3	TGCGCCAGCAGAAAAGACAGCGGCTCTGGAAACACCATATATTTT	CASRKDSGSGNTIYF
.	.	TRBV9	TRBJ2-7	TGTGCCAGCAGCGTAAAGGACGGGTTGGACTACGAGCAGTACTTC	CASSVKDGLDYEQYF
TRBD2	.	TRBV11-2	TRBJ2-3	TGTGCCAGCAGCTTAGCCGGTTCGGGGGGTACGCAGTATTTT	CASSLAGSGGTQYF
.	.	TRBV5-1	TRBJ2-2	TGCGCCAGCAGCGGGGCGGCCTTCACCGGGGAGCTGTTTTTT	CASSGAAFTGELFF
.	.	TRBV19	TRBJ1-4	TGTGCCAGCAGCTCGGTAAAGCCATCAACTAATGAAAAACTGTTTTTT	CASSSVKPSTNEKLFF
.	.	TRBV18	TRBJ2-7	TGTGCCAGCTCACCACCGGTTAACTCCTACGAGCAGTACTTC	CASSPPVNSYEQYF
TRBD1	.	TRBV7-3	TRBJ1-1	TGTGCCAGCAGCTCAACAGGGGGCAACACTGAAGCTTTCTTT	CASSSTGGNTEAFF
.	.	TRBV7-8	TRBJ2-7	TGTGCCAGCAGCTTAGAAGTGGATAATTACTACGAGCAGTACTTC	CASSLEVDNYYEQYF
.	.	TRBV28	TRBJ1-5	TGTGCCAGCAGTTTAGGCTCAACAAGTAATCAGCCCCAGCATTTT	CASSLGSTSNQPQHF
.	.	TRBV29-1	TRBJ2-6	TGCAGCGTTGGACCCTCTGGGGCCAACGTCCTGACTTTC	CSVGPSGANVLTF
.	.	TRBV18	TRBJ2-7	TGTGCCAGCTCACCTTTGTCAAACTACGAGCAGTACTTC	CASSPLSNYEQYF
TRBD2	.	TRBV5-1	TRBJ2-7	TGCGCCAGCAGCTTATCGTCGACTAGCGTACCCTACGAGCAGTACTTC	CASSLSSTSVPYEQYF
.	.	TRBV15	TRBJ1-1	TGTGCCACCAGCACACAGGGGAACACTGAAGCTTTCTTT	CATSTQGNTEAFF
TRBD1	.	TRBV2	TRBJ2-1	TGTGCCAGCAGTACCGGGACAGGGGGGAATGAGCAGTTCTTC	CASSTGTGGNEQFF
TRBD1	.	TRBV5-5	TRBJ1-1	TGTGCCAGCAGCTTGGCGGCAGGGGGCACTGAAGCTTTCTTT	CASSLAAGGTEAFF
.	once	TRBV21-1	TRBJ2-3	TGTGCCAGCAGCAAACCCGAGACTAGCGGGAGTATCCGCACAGATACGCAGTATTTT	CASSKPETSGSIRTDTQYF